Listed below are T cell receptor beta chains from one sample, sequenced in a study of radiotherapy plus CTLA-4 blockade in lung cancer. The table came from immunoSEQ multiplex PCR; TCRdb's copy has only in-frame clones and leaves some out. The data show about 110,000 clones, approximately 80% seen once. Specimen: peripheral blood, collected from a patient treated with radiotherapy plus ipilimumab. The source is a human donor with non-small cell lung cancer that progressed on radiotherapy plus ipilimumab. Some clones in this sample may be carry-over from other donors' samples. CDR3s include the opening cysteine and the closing phenylalanine or tryptophan. The D gene is left open where the match is weak. Some rows have no size entry. The others give once, few or many, or a class for an expanded clone.

>-|TRBJ1-1|TRBV5-1|-
CASSLTTENTEAFF
TGCGCCAGCAGCTTGACTACTGAGAACACTGAAGCTTTCTTT
>-|TRBJ1-3|TRBV28|-
CASSFSVHRSGNTIYF
TGTGCCAGCAGTTTCTCAGTTCATAGGTCCGGAAACACCATATATTTT
>-|TRBJ2-7|TRBV4-3|-
CASSQVTGVYEQYF
TGCGCCAGCAGCCAAGTCACAGGTGTCTACGAGCAGTACTTC
>-|TRBJ2-7|TRBV5-8|-
CASSPSGYQTYEQYF
TGTGCCAGCAGCCCCAGCGGCTACCAGACCTACGAGCAGTACTTC
>few|TRBJ2-5|TRBV4-2|-
CASSPQGGEETQYF
TGTGCCAGCAGCCCACAAGGGGGGGAAGAGACCCAGTACTTC
>-|TRBJ1-2|TRBV7-2|-
CASSLDLLYGYTF
TGTGCCAGCAGCTTAGATCTGCTTTATGGCTACACCTTC
>-|TRBJ1-1|TRBV29-1|TRBD1
CSVRGTADNTEAFF
TGCAGCGTTCGGGGGACAGCGGATAACACTGAAGCTTTCTTT
>-|TRBJ1-2|TRBV4-3|-
CASSQDLAGAELWGYTF
TGCGCCAGCAGCCAAGATCTGGCGGGGGCAGAGCTATGGGGCTACACCTTC
>-|TRBJ2-5|TRBV19|-
CASSKILAQETQYF
TGTGCCAGTAGTAAAATCCTGGCCCAAGAGACCCAGTACTTC
>few|TRBJ1-2|TRBV28|-
CASSLSAYGYTF
TGTGCCAGCAGTTTGTCAGCATATGGCTACACCTTC
>-|TRBJ1-2|TRBV2|-
CASSPDLRRGYTF
TGTGCCAGCAGTCCGGACCTACGGCGAGGCTACACCTTC
>-|TRBJ1-5|TRBV7-8|-
CASSLAQGGGNQPQHF
TGTGCCAGCAGCTTAGCGCAAGGGGGAGGTAATCAGCCCCAGCATTTT
>-|TRBJ1-5|TRBV19|-
CASTGRSNQPQHF
TGTGCCAGTACAGGGAGGAGCAATCAGCCCCAGCATTTT
>-|TRBJ1-2|TRBV19|-
CASSMAQDGYTF
TGTGCCAGTAGTATGGCACAGGATGGCTACACCTTC
>-|TRBJ2-4|TRBV4-2|-
CASSQAGDIQYF
TGTGCCAGCAGCCAAGCCGGGGACATTCAGTACTTC
>-|TRBJ2-1|TRBV10-2|TRBD2
CVSSTSGGADNEQFF
TGCGTCAGTTCTACTAGCGGGGGGGCGGACAATGAGCAGTTCTTC
>-|TRBJ1-1|TRBV29-1|TRBD1
CSSQVTGRTEAFF
TGCAGCTCCCAGGTGACAGGGAGAACTGAAGCTTTCTTT
>-|TRBJ1-4|TRBV6-5|-
CASSIRQGNEKLFF
TGTGCCAGCAGCATTAGGCAGGGTAACGAAAAACTGTTTTTT
>-|TRBJ1-6|TRBV19|-
CASSPRAGYNSPLHF
TGTGCCAGTAGCCCCCGGGCAGGCTATAATTCACCCCTCCACTTT
>-|TRBJ2-5|TRBV4-3|-
CASSPTGRGETQYF
TGCGCCAGCAGCCCGACAGGGAGGGGAGAGACCCAGTACTTC
>-|TRBJ2-7|TRBV7-2|TRBD1
CASSPTGALWSYEQYF
TGTGCCAGCAGCCCGACAGGGGCTTTGTGGTCCTACGAGCAGTACTTC
>-|TRBJ1-2|TRBV7-2|-
CASSLALSRNLALNYGYTF
TGTGCCAGCAGCTTAGCGCTTAGCAGAAACTTGGCTCTTAACTATGGCTACACCTTC
>-|TRBJ1-6|TRBV4-3|-
CASSQVRVSSPLHF
TGCGCCAGCAGCCAAGTGAGGGTTTCCTCCCCCCTCCACTTT
>-|TRBJ2-7|TRBV7-9|-
CASSSLGVRYEQYF
TGTGCCAGCAGCTCCCTGGGGGTAAGATACGAGCAGTACTTC
>-|TRBJ2-3|TRBV7-8|-
CASSLLLSTDTQYF
TGTGCCAGCAGCTTATTATTGAGCACAGATACGCAGTATTTT
>once|TRBJ2-3|TRBV7-3|TRBD2
CASSPWAGGSSTDTQYF
TGTGCCAGCAGCCCCTGGGCGGGGGGCTCAAGCACAGATACGCAGTATTTT
>-|TRBJ1-2|TRBV5-1|-
CASGEDSTYYGYTF
TGCGCCAGCGGTGAGGACAGCACCTACTATGGCTACACCTTC
>-|TRBJ1-5|TRBV11-2|-
CASSLQGYGNQPQHF
TGTGCCAGCAGCTTACAGGGGTATGGCAATCAGCCCCAGCATTTT
>-|TRBJ1-1|TRBV5-1|-
CASSLLKDGGEAFF
TGCGCCAGCAGCTTGTTGAAGGACGGAGGTGAAGCTTTCTTT
>-|TRBJ1-5|TRBV18|TRBD1
CASSPDRGVAQPQHF
TGTGCCAGCTCACCGGACAGGGGGGTCGCTCAGCCCCAGCATTTT
>-|TRBJ2-7|TRBV2|-
CATAGQNSYEQYF
TGTGCCACCGCGGGACAGAACTCCTACGAGCAGTACTTC
>-|TRBJ1-2|TRBV25-1|TRBD1
CASSTAGTVNYGYTF
TGTGCCAGCAGCACAGCCGGGACAGTTAACTATGGCTACACCTTC
>-|TRBJ1-5|TRBV6-5|TRBD1
CASSAGTGIQPQHF
TGTGCCAGCAGTGCCGGGACAGGGATTCAGCCCCAGCATTTT
>few|TRBJ1-2|TRBV5-6|TRBD1
CASSYFGQGGGYTF
TGTGCCAGCAGCTATTTCGGACAGGGAGGGGGCTACACCTTC
>-|TRBJ1-1|TRBV5-1|-
CASSLIFTGLDTEAFF
TGCGCCAGCAGCTTGATTTTTACAGGGCTGGACACTGAAGCTTTCTTT
>few|TRBJ2-2|TRBV5-1|-
CASSLGPGGELFF
TGCGCCAGCAGCTTGGGGCCTGGAGGGGAGCTGTTTTTT
>-|TRBJ2-3|TRBV2|-
CASSLTRGGGGTDTQYF
TGTGCCAGCAGCTTAACACGTGGGGGGGGCGGGACAGATACGCAGTATTTT
>-|TRBJ1-2|TRBV30|-
CAWSGDNRALRGYTF
TGTGCCTGGAGTGGGGACAACAGGGCCCTTCGTGGCTACACCTTC
>-|TRBJ2-7|TRBV11-3|-
CASSLGRGPYYEQYF
TGTGCCAGCAGCTTAGGCAGGGGCCCCTACTACGAGCAGTACTTC
>-|TRBJ1-2|TRBV29-1|TRBD1
CSVRTGRTYGYTF
TGCAGCGTTAGGACAGGGCGAACCTATGGCTACACCTTC
>-|TRBJ1-3|TRBV5-1|-
CASSLVPHSSGNTIYF
TGCGCCAGCAGCTTGGTCCCCCACAGCTCTGGAAACACCATATATTTT
>few|TRBJ1-5|TRBV7-8|-
CASSLSRVDSNQPQHF
TGTGCCAGCAGCTTATCTCGAGTGGATAGCAATCAGCCCCAGCATTTT
>-|TRBJ2-2|TRBV6-5|-
CASRDTGATGELFF
TGTGCCAGCAGGGACACGGGGGCCACCGGGGAGCTGTTTTTT
>-|TRBJ1-1|TRBV27|-
CASSAVDTEAFF
TGCGCCAGCTCAGCGGTTGACACTGAAGCTTTCTTT
>few|TRBJ1-2|TRBV5-4|-
CASSLSQGGGYTF
TGTGCCAGCAGCTTGTCGCAGGGTGGAGGCTACACCTTC
>-|TRBJ1-2|TRBV13|-
CASSLGADPYGYTF
TGTGCCAGCAGCTTGGGGGCGGATCCCTATGGCTACACCTTC
>-|TRBJ1-2|TRBV10-3|-
CAISELRGYTF
TGTGCCATCAGTGAACTTAGGGGCTACACCTTC
>-|TRBJ2-7|TRBV25-1|-
CASSEYTGSNHEQYF
TGTGCCAGCAGTGAATATACAGGGAGCAATCACGAGCAGTACTTC
>-|TRBJ2-7|TRBV7-2|TRBD2
CASSLTSGDYEQYF
TGTGCCAGCAGCTTAACTAGCGGGGACTACGAGCAGTACTTC
>-|TRBJ1-1|TRBV15|-
CATSRTGKGTEAFF
TGTGCCACCAGCAGAACAGGGAAAGGCACTGAAGCTTTCTTT
>-|TRBJ1-2|TRBV5-6|-
CASSLYGVGRDGYTF
TGTGCCAGCAGCTTGTACGGGGTGGGGCGGGATGGCTACACCTTC